Reported below is one T cell receptor beta chain. Its antigen is unknown. The data belong to a study of early T cells in non-severe SARS-CoV-2 infection. Turning to the study itself: Sequencing of unsorted whole blood was done on bulk RNA, leaving chains unpaired.

Unique molecular identifier tags were affixed to discrete cDNA molecules. One entry per CDR3 protein, called by TCRdb with MiXCR from the 5' RACE reads. This sample has about 86,000 distinct CDR3 sequences, with approximately 15% found just once. Study observations and caveats: Database matching using VDJdb favored anti-spike CD8 responses, with private and CD4 specificities left missing.

V lost 6 bases and J lost 6; bases outside the gene matches: 5. Germline CDR1 and CDR2: MNHEY and SMNVEV (reference sequence). The CDR3 covers 13 residues. The gene calls are TRBV27 and TRBJ2-7; 10 nucleotides match TRBD1. The source of this sequence is an adult who was a healthcare worker with PCR-confirmed SARS-CoV-2 infection or an uninfected control (not recorded which). What was sequenced was whole blood. This chain's CDR3 is CASRETGGVEQYF. CDR3 bases: TGTGCCAGCAGGGAGACAGGGGGCGTCGAGCAGTACTTC.